The 12 T cell receptor beta chains below were found in one sample sequenced in a study of blood T cell repertoires in COVID-19. Produced via immunoSEQ multiplex PCR; TCRdb's table is partial and in-frame only. The data hold over 55,000 clones, with 75% to 90% observed a single time. Sequencing used peripheral blood. The source is a man aged 45-60 years with active COVID-19.

Notes on this clone: Compared with germline, one end of the junction differs, possibly owing to a read error. V is TRBV5-1 and J is TRBJ2-1, with 9 bases aligning to TRBD1. This CDR3 region has 16 residues. The germline V gene encodes CDR1 SGHRS and CDR2 YFSETQ. The CDR3 sequence: CATSLPRDRVYNEQFF. CDR3 sequence (DNA): TGCGCCACCAGCCTCCCCCGGGACAGGGTATACAATGAGCAGTTCTTC. Based on the CDR3 plus reference TRBV5-1 and TRBJ2-1, the full variable domain is KAGVTQTPRYLIKTRGQQVTLSCSPISGHRSVSWYQQTPGQGLQFLFEYFSETQRNKGNFPGRFSGRQFSNSRSEMNVSTLELGDSALYLCATSLPRDRVYNEQFFGPGTRLTVL.

The rearrangement links TRBV30 to TRBJ1-5; D may be TRBD1 (5 bases). The CDR3 covers 13 residues. The V and J ends lost 1 base and 7 bases respectively, with 11 bases between them. Germline loops: CDR1 GTSNPN, CDR2 SVGIG (reference sequence). The CDR3 is CAWSGQGRQPQHF. DNA for the CDR3: TGTGCCTGGAGTGGCCAGGGTCGGCAGCCCCAGCATTTT.

The chain uses TRBV11-3 and TRBJ2-1; D remains unclear. V lost 3 bases and J 4 bases, leaving 7 bases between the germline ends. CDR3 length: 13 residues. Germline CDR1 reads SGHNT; CDR2 reads YENEEA. CDR3 bases: TGTGCCAGCAGCTTCGCCGGGTACAATGAGCAGTTCTTC. It encodes CASSFAGYNEQFF.

The chain carries TRBV5-1 and TRBJ2-2; 7 nucleotides align to TRBD1. The J segment lost 1 base and the V segment lost 4 bases, leaving 1 base of the junction unmatched. CDR3 size: 14 residues. CDR1 is SGHRS, CDR2 YFSETQ, per germline. The CDR3 spells CASSGTVNTGELFF. The DNA for the CDR3 is TGCGCCAGCAGCGGGACAGTGAACACCGGGGAGCTGTTTTTT.

This chain links TRBV7-9 with TRBJ2-2; D gene ambiguous. Germline V gives CDR1 SEHNR, CDR2 FQNEAQ (reference sequence). The CDR3 length is 12 residues. V lost 5 bases and J 5 bases, leaving 6 bases between the germline ends. DNA for the CDR3: TGTGCCAGCAGCACTCGTACCGGGGAGCTGTTTTTT. Translating gives CASSTRTGELFF.

This clone showed up just once. The J gene is TRBJ1-1, the V gene TRBV2; D is undetermined. Per germline, CDR1 SNHLY and CDR2 FYNNEI. The CDR3 sequence is 13 residues long. The V end was cut by 1 base, the J end by 3 bases, with 6 bases between. CDR3 residues: CASSEVADTEAFF. For the CDR3, the DNA is TGTGCCAGCAGTGAAGTGGCGGACACTGAAGCTTTCTTT.

This clone was detected only a few times. This rearrangement joins TRBV7-9 to TRBJ2-7; 9 bases are shared with TRBD1. V trimming: 1 base; J trimming: 3 bases; junction bases outside the gene matches: 13. Looked up from germline, CDR1 is SEHNR and CDR2 is FQNEAQ (reference sequence). This CDR3 is 18 amino acids long. The CDR3 region is CASSLERWGQGRGYEQYF. CDR3 nucleotides: TGTGCCAGCAGCTTAGAACGATGGGGACAGGGAAGAGGCTACGAGCAGTACTTC.

The rearrangement joins TRBV5-1 to TRBJ2-5; D call uncertain. Germline CDR1 SGHRS, CDR2 YFSETQ. CDR3 length equals 15 residues. Trimming pared 2 bases from V and 5 bases from J, leaving 16 bases between. The CDR3 here is CASSFRSFITETQYF. CDR3 DNA: TGCGCCAGCAGCTTCCGGTCCTTCATAACGGAGACCCAGTACTTC.

V and J are TRBV5-8 and TRBJ2-5, with 7 bases matching TRBD1. V was pared by 7 bases and J by 2 bases, with 11 bases of the junction left unmatched. Germline V gives CDR1 SGHTS, CDR2 YDEGEE. This CDR3 region has 15 residues. The CDR3 loop reads CASGFGRGRQETQYF. As DNA, the CDR3 is TGTGCCAGCGGGTTCGGTAGGGGGCGTCAAGAGACCCAGTACTTC.

The chain carries TRBV7-9 and TRBJ2-1; 9 bases agree with TRBD2. The V and J ends lost 2 bases and 5 bases, in that order; junction bases with no gene match: 4. Germline V gene lookup returns CDR1 SEHNR and CDR2 FQNEAQ (reference sequence). CDR3 length equals 15 residues. The CDR3 region is CASSLPREGDNEQFF. The CDR3 region has the DNA TGTGCCAGCAGCTTACCGCGGGAGGGAGACAATGAGCAGTTCTTC.

The chain carries TRBV5-1 and TRBJ1-1; TRBD1 might be the D (5 bases). CDR3 length equals 14 residues. Germline assignment: CDR1 SGHRS and CDR2 YFSETQ. The V end was cut by 0 bases, the J end by 0 bases, with 6 bases between. The chain's CDR3 is CASSLGQMNTEAFF. DNA of the CDR3: TGCGCCAGCAGCTTGGGACAGATGAACACTGAAGCTTTCTTT.

This chain joins TRBV5-1 and TRBJ2-1; 9 bases line up with TRBD2. CDR1 is SGHRS and CDR2 is YFSETQ in the germline V gene. The CDR3 covers 18 residues. Trimming removed 4 bases from V and 3 bases from J; junction bases left unmatched: 14. In DNA form, the CDR3 reads TGCGCCAGCAGCGACCAACTAGCGGGTGGTGTCGGCTACAATGAGCAGTTCTTC. As protein: CASSDQLAGGVGYNEQFF.